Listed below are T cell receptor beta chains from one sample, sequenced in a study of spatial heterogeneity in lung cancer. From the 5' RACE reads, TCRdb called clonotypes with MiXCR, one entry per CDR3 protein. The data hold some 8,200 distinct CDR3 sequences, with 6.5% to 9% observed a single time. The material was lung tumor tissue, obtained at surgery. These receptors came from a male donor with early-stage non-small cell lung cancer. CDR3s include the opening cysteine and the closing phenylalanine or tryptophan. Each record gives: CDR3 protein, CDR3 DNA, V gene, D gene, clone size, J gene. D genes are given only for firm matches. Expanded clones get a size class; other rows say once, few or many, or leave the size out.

CASSFPLSGGYNEQFF	TGCGCCAGCAGCTTTCCCCTTAGCGGGGGGTACAATGAGCAGTTCTTC	TRBV5-1	TRBD2	medium-sized	TRBJ2-1
CASSLYKGAIDEQFF	TGTGCCAGCAGTTTATATAAGGGGGCGATCGATGAGCAGTTCTTC	TRBV28	TRBD1	many	TRBJ2-1
CATSRDPTGQETQYF	TGTGCCACCAGCAGAGACCCGACAGGGCAAGAGACCCAGTACTTC	TRBV15	TRBD1	few	TRBJ2-5
CASSSDRTNTEAFF	TGTGCCAGCAGCTCGGACAGGACGAACACTGAAGCTTTCTTT	TRBV7-9	TRBD1	many	TRBJ1-1
CASRPGTSAGEQYF	TGTGCCAGCAGACCAGGGACTAGCGCTGGAGAGCAGTACTTC	TRBV12-3/TRBV12-4	TRBD2	medium-sized	TRBJ2-7
CASSPVVGTGYPQYF	TGTGCCAGCTCACCAGTCGTAGGGACTGGATACCCGCAGTACTTC	TRBV18	NA	NA	TRBJ2-7
CASSLASASSADTQYF	TGTGCCAGCAGCTTAGCCTCAGCTTCTAGCGCAGATACGCAGTATTTT	TRBV7-2	NA	medium-sized	TRBJ2-3
CSARVLGHNNEQFF	TGCAGTGCTAGAGTCCTCGGACACAACAATGAGCAGTTCTTC	TRBV20-1	NA	many	TRBJ2-1
CASSVIVGSSTDTQYF	TGTGCCAGCAGCGTTATAGTCGGATCTAGCACAGATACGCAGTATTTT	TRBV9	NA	NA	TRBJ2-3
CSAPRGRQFNTGELFF	TGCAGTGCTCCCCGGGGGAGGCAGTTTAACACCGGGGAGCTGTTTTTT	TRBV20-1	NA	many	TRBJ2-2
CASSAWGRYQETQYF	TGTGCCAGCAGCGCCTGGGGCCGGTACCAAGAGACCCAGTACTTC	TRBV2	NA	medium-sized	TRBJ2-5
CARTGGSSGNTIYF	TGTGCCAGGACAGGAGGGAGCTCTGGAAACACCATATATTTT	TRBV2	NA	medium-sized	TRBJ1-3
CASNSRAGEQFF	TGTGCCAGCAATTCCAGGGCAGGCGAGCAGTTCTTC	TRBV28	NA	many	TRBJ2-1
CASSLYTGGILGRETQYF	TGTGCCAGCAGCCTCTACACCGGCGGGATCCTAGGGAGAGAGACCCAGTACTTC	TRBV11-2	NA	medium-sized	TRBJ2-5
CSAEREKLFF	TGCAGTGCCGAGAGAGAAAAACTGTTTTTT	TRBV20-1	NA	many	TRBJ1-4
CASSQTEKTYEQYF	TGTGCCAGCAGCCAGACAGAGAAGACCTACGAGCAGTACTTC	TRBV3-1	NA	few	TRBJ2-7
CASSYPAGGYEQFF	TGTGCCAGCAGTTACCCAGCGGGAGGATATGAGCAGTTCTTC	TRBV6-2/TRBV6-3	TRBD2	many	TRBJ2-1
CASSEGLAGTDTQYF	TGTGCCAGCAGTGAAGGGTTAGCGGGTACCGATACGCAGTATTTT	TRBV2	TRBD2	many	TRBJ2-3
CASDGDRVSGYGYTF	TGTGCCAGCGATGGAGACAGGGTATCAGGGTATGGCTACACCTTC	TRBV7-9	TRBD1	many	TRBJ1-2
CASMGFIGEADTQYF	TGTGCCAGCATGGGGTTCATCGGAGAGGCAGATACGCAGTATTTT	TRBV12-3/TRBV12-4	NA	many	TRBJ2-3
CASSLDRQVYGYTF	TGCGCCAGCAGCTTGGATCGGCAGGTCTATGGCTACACCTTC	TRBV5-1	NA	many	TRBJ1-2
CASNTFTGVRNEQFF	TGTGCCAGCAATACCTTTACAGGGGTCAGGAATGAGCAGTTCTTC	TRBV6-2/TRBV6-3	TRBD1	medium-sized	TRBJ2-1
CASQNRGNQPQHF	TGTGCCAGCCAGAACAGGGGCAATCAGCCCCAGCATTTT	TRBV28	NA	medium-sized	TRBJ1-5
CASSLALGTSEGETQYF	TGTGCCAGCAGCTTAGCTCTCGGGACTAGCGAGGGAGAGACCCAGTACTTC	TRBV11-1	TRBD2	many	TRBJ2-5
CASSSVSRSEAFF	TGCGCCAGCAGTTCGGTATCGAGGAGTGAAGCTTTCTTT	TRBV5-1	NA	many	TRBJ1-1
CASIPRGSGSPRTGNEQFF	TGTGCCAGCATCCCTCGGGGGAGCGGGAGCCCCCGTACGGGGAATGAGCAGTTCTTC	TRBV6-1	TRBD2	medium-sized	TRBJ2-1
CASSSDPTGGRGYTF	TGTGCCAGCAGCTCGGATCCGACAGGGGGGAGAGGCTACACCTTC	TRBV7-8	TRBD1	many	TRBJ1-2
CASSEKQVEDTEAFF	TGTGCCAGCAGTGAAAAACAGGTTGAGGACACTGAAGCTTTCTTT	TRBV6-1	NA	medium-sized	TRBJ1-1
CASSLYGAGVVSYNEQFF	TGTGCCAGCAGTTTATATGGGGCAGGAGTTGTGTCCTACAATGAGCAGTTCTTC	TRBV28	NA	medium-sized	TRBJ2-1
CASSWGDGTAARNIQYF	TGTGCCAGCAGCTGGGGTGACGGGACAGCAGCCAGGAACATTCAGTACTTC	TRBV12-3/TRBV12-4	TRBD1	many	TRBJ2-4
CSVATGGGTDQPQHF	TGCAGCGTTGCCACGGGCGGGGGGACCGATCAGCCCCAGCATTTT	TRBV29-1	NA	NA	TRBJ1-5
CASSQGPRGFGTNEKLFF	TGCGCCAGCAGCCAAGGTCCCCGGGGTTTTGGAACTAATGAAAAACTGTTTTTT	TRBV4-1	NA	many	TRBJ1-4
CASSLGGAPQETQYF	TGTGCCAGCAGTTTAGGGGGGGCCCCCCAGGAGACCCAGTACTTC	TRBV28	NA	many	TRBJ2-5
CASSLEIRNTEAFF	TGTGCCAGCAGCTTAGAAATAAGGAACACTGAAGCTTTCTTT	TRBV7-9	NA	few	TRBJ1-1
CASSYSSGIADEQFF	TGTGCCAGCAGTTACTCCTCAGGGATTGCGGATGAGCAGTTCTTC	TRBV6-6	NA	many	TRBJ2-1
CASSLRIEETQYF	TGTGCCAGCAGCTTAAGGATCGAAGAGACCCAGTACTTC	TRBV11-2	NA	NA	TRBJ2-5
CASSSGLATLDYNEQFF	TGTGCCAGCAGCTCTGGACTAGCGACACTAGACTACAATGAGCAGTTCTTC	TRBV13	TRBD2	NA	TRBJ2-1
CASSEGDHSDSNQPQHF	TGTGCCAGCAGTGAAGGGGACCACAGCGATAGCAATCAGCCCCAGCATTTT	TRBV6-1	NA	few	TRBJ1-5
CASSVGGGASEQFF	TGTGCCAGCAGTGTGGGAGGGGGGGCGAGTGAGCAGTTCTTC	TRBV2	NA	medium-sized	TRBJ2-1
CASSLSKGLAYEQFF	TGTGCCAGCAGCTTGAGTAAGGGACTAGCGTATGAGCAGTTCTTC	TRBV5-6	TRBD2	medium-sized	TRBJ2-1
CASSSRRDGEAFF	TGTGCCAGCAGCTCGCGACGAGACGGTGAAGCTTTCTTT	TRBV5-6	NA	medium-sized	TRBJ1-1
CASSLDRLQETQYF	TGTGCCAGCAGCTTAGACAGACTCCAAGAGACCCAGTACTTC	TRBV7-2	NA	NA	TRBJ2-5
CASSIGSGLAGADNEQFF	TGTGCCAGTAGTATAGGGTCGGGACTAGCGGGGGCCGACAATGAGCAGTTCTTC	TRBV19	TRBD2	medium-sized	TRBJ2-1
CATRQASRDTEAFF	TGTGCCACTCGACAGGCGTCTAGGGACACTGAAGCTTTCTTT	TRBV28	NA	many	TRBJ1-1
CASRRTGKTTGYTF	TGTGCCAGCAGACGGACAGGCAAGACCACGGGCTACACCTTC	TRBV12-3/TRBV12-4	TRBD1	NA	TRBJ1-2
CASTRGGYNEQFF	TGTGCCAGCACGAGGGGAGGGTACAATGAGCAGTTCTTC	TRBV11-2	TRBD2	NA	TRBJ2-1
CASKQGARMNTEAFF	TGTGCCAGCAAACAGGGGGCGCGGATGAACACTGAAGCTTTCTTT	TRBV6-1	TRBD1	medium-sized	TRBJ1-1
CASTQGQFTYNEQFF	TGTGCCAGCACCCAGGGACAGTTCACCTACAATGAGCAGTTCTTC	TRBV6-1	TRBD1	medium-sized	TRBJ2-1